Presented here are 16 T cell receptor beta chains from one specimen sequenced in a study of control samples from healthy donors and cancer patients. Only in-frame clones appear in the TCRdb table, and some are missing; sequencing was by immunoSEQ multiplex PCR. The repertoire holds around 150,000 clones, with about 86% as singletons. The sample comprised blood. The receptor source for this set is a man younger than 35 in good health.

This clone turned up a few times. This chain joins TRBV6-1 and TRBJ1-5, with D perhaps TRBD1 (6 bases). Germline CDR1 is MNHNS and CDR2 is SASEGT. V was cut by 2 bases and J by 3 bases, with 11 bases left in between. The CDR3 runs 15 residues. In DNA form, the CDR3 reads TGTGCCAGCAGTGAAAGTGGACAGTTCAATCAGCCCCAGCATTTT. Translated: CASSESGQFNQPQHF.

V gene TRBV2 combines with J gene TRBJ1-4; the match to TRBD1 covers 8 bases. After removal of 5 bases from V and 0 bases from J, the junction contained 5 bases not matched to a gene. Germline CDR1 is SNHLY and CDR2 is FYNNEI. The CDR3 totals 16 residues. CDR3 protein: CASSRDRTATNEKLFF. CDR3 nucleotide sequence: TGTGCCAGCAGTCGGGACAGGACCGCAACTAATGAAAAACTGTTTTTT. Filled out from reference TRBV2 and TRBJ1-4, the complete variable domain reads EPEVTQTPSHQVTQMGQEVILRCVPISNHLYFYWYRQILGQKVEFLVSFYNNEISEKSEIFDDQFSVERPDGSNFTLKIRSTKLEDSAMYFCASSRDRTATNEKLFFGSGTQLSVL.

In DNA, the CDR3 is TGTGCCAGCAGCTTGGTGAACACTGAAGCTTTCTTT. Protein product: CASSLVNTEAFF. The J gene is TRBJ1-1, the V gene TRBV5-5; D ambiguous. The V gene's germline CDR1 is SGHKS and CDR2 YYEKEE (reference sequence). Trimming took 0 bases from V and 0 from J, leaving 0 bases between them. CDR3 length: 12 amino acids.

V and J are TRBV19 and TRBJ1-2, with D perhaps matching TRBD1 (5 bases). The germline V and J ends were trimmed by 0 bases and 4 bases, with 12 bases remaining between them. Germline V lookup: CDR1 LNHDA, CDR2 SQIVND (reference sequence). This CDR3 has 15 residues. In DNA, the CDR3 is TGTGCCAGTAGTATAGACGGCAGGGCTCTCTATGGCTACACCTTC. Translation gives CASSIDGRALYGYTF. The whole variable domain, filled in from reference TRBV19 and TRBJ1-2, reads DGGITQSPKYLFRKEGQNVTLSCEQNLNHDAMYWYRQDPGQGLRLIYYSQIVNDFQKGDIAEGYSVSREKKESFPLTVTSAQKNPTAFYLCASSIDGRALYGYTFGSGTRLTVV.

This clone was detected only once. The chain recombines TRBV28 with TRBJ1-2; D not resolved. With 7 bases removed from V and 2 bases from J, the gap between germline ends came to 17 bases. This CDR3 comprises 15 residues. The germline gives CDR1 MDHEN, CDR2 SYDVKM. CDR3 region: CASNEELDGNYGYTF. The CDR3 nucleotides are TGTGCCAGCAATGAAGAATTGGACGGGAACTATGGCTACACCTTC.

The chain combines TRBV28 with TRBJ1-1; no clear D gene. This CDR3 region has 15 residues. V lost 5 bases and J lost 0, with 13 bases in between. Germline assignment: CDR1 MDHEN and CDR2 SYDVKM. DNA for the CDR3: TGTGCCAGCAGTCCTGGAACAGATTTGAACACTGAAGCTTTCTTT. Residues: CASSPGTDLNTEAFF.

This chain joins TRBV6-6 and TRBJ2-7; D remains unclear. This CDR3 spans 13 amino acids. Germline CDR1 and CDR2: MNHNY and SVGAGI (reference sequence). V lost 0 bases and J lost 3, with 6 bases in between. CDR3: CASSYSDDYEQYF. The CDR3 nucleotides read TGTGCCAGCAGTTACTCCGATGACTACGAGCAGTACTTC.

The rearrangement uses TRBV6-5 and TRBJ2-7; D not resolved. The CDR3 runs 12 residues. The V end was cut by 7 bases, the J end by 2 bases, with 9 bases between. CDR1 and CDR2 (germline): MNHEY, SVGAGI. The CDR3 region is CASIGNAYEQYF. The CDR3 coding sequence is TGTGCCAGCATTGGCAATGCCTACGAGCAGTACTTC.

This clone has more than one count but fewer than ten. The chain combines TRBV11-3 with TRBJ1-2, with D tentatively TRBD1 (6 bases). Trimming took 1 base from V and 3 from J, leaving 6 bases between them. CDR1 is SGHNT, CDR2 YENEEA, per germline. The CDR3 length is 13 residues. The DNA for the CDR3 is TGTGCCAGCAGCTTAGGACAGGACTATGGCTACACCTTC. This gives the protein CASSLGQDYGYTF.

The chain carries TRBV10-2 and TRBJ2-7, with TRBD1 matching over 7 bases. CDR3 size: 14 residues. Germline CDR1 and CDR2: WSHSY and SAAADI. With V trimmed by 2 bases and J by 4 bases, 5 bases remained unmatched. The CDR3 DNA reads as TGCGCCAGCAGTGAGGTAGGGGGCCGGTACGAGCAGTACTTC. Its protein product is CASSEVGGRYEQYF.

V usage is TRBV7-9 and J usage is TRBJ2-7; 9 bases are a match to TRBD1. The length of the CDR3 is 16 residues. V was clipped by 2 bases and J by 2 bases; unmatched bases: 7. The germline gives CDR1 SEHNR, CDR2 FQNEAQ (reference sequence). DNA of the CDR3: TGTGCCAGCAGCTTATACACAGGGGGCGCCCCCTACGAGCAGTACTTC. Its protein product is CASSLYTGGAPYEQYF.

The gene calls are TRBV14 and TRBJ1-6; a possible D gene is TRBD1 (6 bases). CDR1 is SGHDN, CDR2 FVKESK, per germline. The CDR3 covers 14 residues. V was pared by 4 bases and J by 14 bases, with 18 bases between. The CDR3 DNA reads TGTGCCAGCAGCCTCAACAGGGTTCCCCCTTCCCTCCACTTT. This codes for CASSLNRVPPSLHF.

The chain couples TRBV30 to TRBJ1-1, with D uncertain. CDR3 length equals 13 residues. CDR1 GTSNPN and CDR2 SVGIG come from the germline V gene (reference sequence). Trimming stripped 0 bases from V and 0 bases from J, with 5 bases between. The CDR3 DNA sequence: TGTGCCTGGAGTGTTCAAGTGAACACTGAAGCTTTCTTT. This encodes CAWSVQVNTEAFF.

The V and J genes are TRBV5-1 and TRBJ2-1; D possibly corresponds to TRBD1 (5 bases). CDR3 length: 16 amino acids. Germline loops: CDR1 SGHRS, CDR2 YFSETQ. Between the trimmed V and J ends, which lost 0 bases and 6 bases, there was a span of 16 bases. In nucleotides, the CDR3 is TGCGCCAGCAGCTTGGAGTGGGGCCCTCCCGGCAATGAGCAGTTCTTC. It encodes CASSLEWGPPGNEQFF.

The rearrangement uses TRBV7-9 and TRBJ2-4, with 8 bases matching TRBD1. In germline, CDR1 is SEHNR, CDR2 FQNEAQ (reference sequence). The CDR3 has 15 residues. Trimming cost V 5 bases and J 6 bases; bases outside gene matches: 9. The CDR3 protein is CASSATDREGNIQYF. The CDR3, as DNA: TGTGCCAGCAGCGCAACGGACAGGGAAGGAAACATTCAGTACTTC. The complete variable domain, with remaining parts taken from reference TRBV7-9 and TRBJ2-4, reads DTGVSQNPRHKITKRGQNVTFRCDPISEHNRLYWYRQTLGQGPEFLTYFQNEAQLEKSRLLSDRFSAERPKGSFSTLEIQRTEQGDSAMYLCASSATDREGNIQYFGAGTRLSVL.

The chain uses TRBV18 and TRBJ1-2; D may be TRBD1 (6 bases). The V end lost 2 bases, the J end lost 0 bases, and 19 bases lay between the germline ends. The CDR3 covers 18 residues. Germline-derived CDR1 and CDR2 are KGHSH and LQKENI. The CDR3 sequence: CASSPIVAQTGTNYGYTF. CDR3 in DNA: TGTGCCAGCTCACCAATCGTCGCGCAGACAGGCACTAACTATGGCTACACCTTC.